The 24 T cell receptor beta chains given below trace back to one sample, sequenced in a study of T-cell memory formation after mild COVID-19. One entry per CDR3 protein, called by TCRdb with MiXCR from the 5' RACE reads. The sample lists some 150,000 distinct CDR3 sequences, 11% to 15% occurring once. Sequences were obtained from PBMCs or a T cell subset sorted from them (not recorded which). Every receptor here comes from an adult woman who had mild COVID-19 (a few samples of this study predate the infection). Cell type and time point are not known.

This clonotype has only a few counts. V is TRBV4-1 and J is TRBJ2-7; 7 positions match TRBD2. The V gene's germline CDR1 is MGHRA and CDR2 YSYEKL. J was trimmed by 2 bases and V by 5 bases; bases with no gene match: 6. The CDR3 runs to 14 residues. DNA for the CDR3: TGCGCCAGCAGCTCAGGCGGGGGACCCTACGAGCAGTACTTC. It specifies CASSSGGGPYEQYF.

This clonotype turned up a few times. In DNA, the CDR3 is TGTGCCAGCAGTGACGGGGGGGACAAACTAGAGGAAACTGAAGCTTTCTTT. Encoded protein: CASSDGGDKLEETEAFF. V is TRBV25-1 and J is TRBJ1-1; D is perhaps TRBD1 (6 bases). Germline loops: CDR1 MGHDK, CDR2 SYGVNS. V was cut by 3 bases and J by 5 bases, with 22 bases left in between. The CDR3 sequence is 17 residues long. Looking up the rest from reference TRBV25-1 and TRBJ1-1 gives the full variable domain: EADIYQTPRYLVIGTGKKITLECSQTMGHDKMYWYQQDPGMELHLIHYSYGVNSTEKGDLSSESTVSRIRTEHFPLTLESARPSHTSQYLCASSDGGDKLEETEAFFGQGTRLTVV.

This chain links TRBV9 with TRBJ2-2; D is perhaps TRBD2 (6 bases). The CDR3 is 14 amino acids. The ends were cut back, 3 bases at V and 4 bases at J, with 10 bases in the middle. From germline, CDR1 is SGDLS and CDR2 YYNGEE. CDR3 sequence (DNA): TGTGCCAGCAGCGCGAGTAGCGGCACCGGGGAGCTGTTTTTT. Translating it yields CASSASSGTGELFF.

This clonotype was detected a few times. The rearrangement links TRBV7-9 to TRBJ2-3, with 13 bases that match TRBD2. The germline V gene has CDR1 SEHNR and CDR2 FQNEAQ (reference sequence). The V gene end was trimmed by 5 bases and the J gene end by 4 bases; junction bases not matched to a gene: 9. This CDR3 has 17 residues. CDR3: CASSRTSGGASADTQYF. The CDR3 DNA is TGTGCCAGCAGCCGGACTAGCGGGGGCGCATCAGCAGATACGCAGTATTTT.

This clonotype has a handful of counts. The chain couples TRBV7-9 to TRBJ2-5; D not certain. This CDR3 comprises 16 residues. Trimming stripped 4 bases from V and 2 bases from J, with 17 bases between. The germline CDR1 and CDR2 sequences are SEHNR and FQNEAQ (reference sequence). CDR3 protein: CASSSTDGPPQETQYF. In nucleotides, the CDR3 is TGTGCCAGCAGCTCAACAGACGGACCCCCTCAAGAGACCCAGTACTTC.

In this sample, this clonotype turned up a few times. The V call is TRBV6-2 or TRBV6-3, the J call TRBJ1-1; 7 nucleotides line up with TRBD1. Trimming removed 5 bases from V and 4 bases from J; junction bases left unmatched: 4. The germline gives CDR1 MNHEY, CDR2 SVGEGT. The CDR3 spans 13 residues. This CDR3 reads CASSQGVGTEAFF. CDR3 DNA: TGTGCCAGCAGTCAGGGGGTGGGCACTGAAGCTTTCTTT.

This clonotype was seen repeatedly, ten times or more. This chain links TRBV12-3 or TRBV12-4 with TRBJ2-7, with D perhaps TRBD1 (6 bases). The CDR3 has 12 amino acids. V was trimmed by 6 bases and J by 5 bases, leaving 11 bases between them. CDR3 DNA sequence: TGTGCCAGCAGCGGCACAGGGAACGAGCAGTACTTC. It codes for CASSGTGNEQYF.

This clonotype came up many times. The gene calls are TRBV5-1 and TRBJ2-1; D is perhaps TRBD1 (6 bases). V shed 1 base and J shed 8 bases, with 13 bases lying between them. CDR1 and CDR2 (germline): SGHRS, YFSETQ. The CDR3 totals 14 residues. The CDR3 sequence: CASSLITGSDEQFF. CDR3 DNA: TGCGCCAGCAGCTTGATAACAGGGAGCGATGAGCAGTTCTTC.

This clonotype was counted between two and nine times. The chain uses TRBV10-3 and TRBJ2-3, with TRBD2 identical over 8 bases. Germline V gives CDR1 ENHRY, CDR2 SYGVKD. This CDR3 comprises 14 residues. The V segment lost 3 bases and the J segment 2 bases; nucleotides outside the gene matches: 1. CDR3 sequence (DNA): TGTGCCATCAGTGATGGACTAGCCACAGATACGCAGTATTTT. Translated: CAISDGLATDTQYF.

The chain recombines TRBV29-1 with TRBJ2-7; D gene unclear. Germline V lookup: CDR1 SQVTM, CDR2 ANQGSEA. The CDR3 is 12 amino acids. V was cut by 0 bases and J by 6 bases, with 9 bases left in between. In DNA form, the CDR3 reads TGCAGCGTTGAAGATAGTGGTCCCGAGCAGTACTTC. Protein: CSVEDSGPEQYF.

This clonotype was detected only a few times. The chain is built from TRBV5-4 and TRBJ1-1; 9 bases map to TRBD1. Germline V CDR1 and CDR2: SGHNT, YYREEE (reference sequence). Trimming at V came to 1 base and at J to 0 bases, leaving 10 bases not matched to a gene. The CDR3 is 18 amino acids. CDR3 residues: CASSLLGYGTGMNTEAFF. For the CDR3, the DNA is TGTGCCAGCAGCTTGTTAGGTTATGGGACAGGGATGAACACTGAAGCTTTCTTT.

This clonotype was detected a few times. As DNA, the CDR3 is TGTGCCACCAGTGATTTGTCAGCGTCGGAAGATACGCAGTATTTT. Its protein is CATSDLSASEDTQYF. J is TRBJ2-3 and V is TRBV24-1; D is unclear. V was cut by 0 bases and J by 5 bases, with 11 bases left in between. This CDR3 is built from 15 residues. CDR1 is KGHDR and CDR2 is SFDVKD in the germline V gene.

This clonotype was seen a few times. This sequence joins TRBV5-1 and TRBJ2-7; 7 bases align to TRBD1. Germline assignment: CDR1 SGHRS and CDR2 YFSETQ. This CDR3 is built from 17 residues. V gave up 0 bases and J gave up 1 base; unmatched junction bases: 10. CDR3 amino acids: CASSLGTFPGQSYEQYF. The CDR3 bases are TGCGCCAGCAGCTTGGGCACTTTCCCGGGACAGTCCTACGAGCAGTACTTC.

In DNA form, the CDR3 reads TGCAGTGCTAATCTGGGTGGGGGTCAGAACACCGGGGAGCTGTTTTTT. Its translation: CSANLGGGQNTGELFF. The chain employs TRBV20-1 and TRBJ2-2; D tentatively reads TRBD1 or TRBD2 (5 bases each). CDR3 length equals 16 residues. V was cut by 4 bases and J by 1 base, with 16 bases left in between. CDR1 and CDR2 from the germline V gene are DFQATT and SNEGSKA (reference sequence).

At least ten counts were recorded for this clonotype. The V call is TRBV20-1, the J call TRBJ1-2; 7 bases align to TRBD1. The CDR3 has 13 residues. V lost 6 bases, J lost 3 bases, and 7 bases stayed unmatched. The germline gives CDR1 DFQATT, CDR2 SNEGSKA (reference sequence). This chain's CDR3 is CSAKTGWDYGYTF. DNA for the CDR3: TGCAGTGCAAAGACAGGGTGGGACTATGGCTACACCTTC.

The CDR3, as DNA: TGTGCCAGCAGTTTTGTGTCGACCTACGAGCAGTACTTC. This sequence encodes CASSFVSTYEQYF. The gene calls are TRBV27 and TRBJ2-7; D uncertain. The CDR3 has 13 amino acids. V lost 3 bases, J lost 2 bases, and 8 bases lay in between. Germline V gives CDR1 MNHEY, CDR2 SMNVEV (reference sequence).

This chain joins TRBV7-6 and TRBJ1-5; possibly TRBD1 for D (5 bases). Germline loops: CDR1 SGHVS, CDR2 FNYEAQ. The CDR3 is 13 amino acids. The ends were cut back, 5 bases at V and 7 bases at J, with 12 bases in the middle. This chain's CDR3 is CASSGAGEQPQHF. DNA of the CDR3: TGTGCCAGCAGCGGGGCCGGGGAGCAGCCCCAGCATTTT.

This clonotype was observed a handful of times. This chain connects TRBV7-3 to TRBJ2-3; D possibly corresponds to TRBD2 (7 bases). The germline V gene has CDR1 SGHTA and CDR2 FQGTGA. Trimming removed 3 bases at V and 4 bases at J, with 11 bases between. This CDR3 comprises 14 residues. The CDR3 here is CASSFLGGADTQYF. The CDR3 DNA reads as TGTGCCAGCAGCTTCTTAGGGGGGGCAGATACGCAGTATTTT.

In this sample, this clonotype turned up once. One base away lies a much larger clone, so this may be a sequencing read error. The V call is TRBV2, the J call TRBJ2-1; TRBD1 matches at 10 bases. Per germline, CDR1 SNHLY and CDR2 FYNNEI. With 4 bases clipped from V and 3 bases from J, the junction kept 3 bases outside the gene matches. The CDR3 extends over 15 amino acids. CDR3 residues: CASSARTGGYNEQFF. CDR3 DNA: TGTGCCAGCAGTGCCCGGACAGGGGGCTACAATGAGCAGTTCTTC. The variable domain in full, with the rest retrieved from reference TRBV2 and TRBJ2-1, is EPEVTQTPSHQVTQMGQEVILRCVPISNHLYFYWYRQILGQKVEFLVSFYNNEISEKSEIFDDQFSVERPDGSNFTLKIRSTKLEDSAMYFCASSARTGGYNEQFFGPGTRLTVL.

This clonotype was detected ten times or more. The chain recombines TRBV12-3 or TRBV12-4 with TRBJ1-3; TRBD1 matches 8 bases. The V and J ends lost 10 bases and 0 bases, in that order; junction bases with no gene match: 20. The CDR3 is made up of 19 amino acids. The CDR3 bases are TGTGCCACCTCGAGACCACACGGGACAGGATCCAGCTCTGGAAACACCATATATTTT. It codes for CATSRPHGTGSSSGNTIYF.

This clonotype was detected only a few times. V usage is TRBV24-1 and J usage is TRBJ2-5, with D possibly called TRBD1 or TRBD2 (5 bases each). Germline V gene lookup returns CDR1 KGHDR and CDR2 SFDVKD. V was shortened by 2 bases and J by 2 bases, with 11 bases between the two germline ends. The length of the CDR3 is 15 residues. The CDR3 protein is CATSDWGTEQETQYF. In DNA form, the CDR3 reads TGTGCCACCAGTGATTGGGGGACGGAGCAAGAGACCCAGTACTTC.

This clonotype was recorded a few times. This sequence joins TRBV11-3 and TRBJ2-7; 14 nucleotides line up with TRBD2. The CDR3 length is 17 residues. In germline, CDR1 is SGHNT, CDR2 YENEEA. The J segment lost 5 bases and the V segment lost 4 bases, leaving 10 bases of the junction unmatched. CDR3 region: CASSSKWTSGRPHEQYF. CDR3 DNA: TGTGCCAGCAGCTCTAAGTGGACTAGCGGGAGGCCCCACGAGCAGTACTTC.

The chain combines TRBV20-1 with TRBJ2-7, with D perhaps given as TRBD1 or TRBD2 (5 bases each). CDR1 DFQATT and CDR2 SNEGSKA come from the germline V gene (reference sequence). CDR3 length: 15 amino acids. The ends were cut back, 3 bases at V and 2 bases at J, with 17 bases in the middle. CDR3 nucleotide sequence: TGCAGTGCTAGGCGGGTCGAGGGGTCGGCCTACGAGCAGTACTTC. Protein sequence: CSARRVEGSAYEQYF.

This chain's CDR3 is CATSSGTRAFF. CDR3 DNA: TGTGCCACCAGTTCCGGGACTCGAGCTTTCTTT. The V and J genes are TRBV24-1 and TRBJ1-1; D might be TRBD1 (5 bases). Trimming shortened V by 6 bases and J by 10 bases, and 11 bases separated the two germline ends. The CDR3 totals 11 residues. Looked up from germline, CDR1 is KGHDR and CDR2 is SFDVKD.